These T cell receptor beta chains were read from a single sample in a study of shared clonotypes between healthy human individuals. TCRdb's table, derived via immunoSEQ multiplex PCR, lists solely in-frame clones and lacks some. This sample carries roughly 1,500,000 clones, around 98.5% of them seen once, and the ten largest clones take 0.36%. What was sequenced was naive CD4+ T cells sorted from blood. The receptors come from a man aged 25-45 years in good health. Both conserved end residues are part of each CDR3. The D gene is left open where the match is weak. Size tells how often a clone was seen (once, few, many) or the class of an expanded clone, and some rows leave it out.

J	V	D	size	CDR3	DNA
TRBJ2-3	TRBV5-4	TRBD2	NA	CASSGPGLAAPGPDTQYF	TGTGCCAGCAGCGGGCCGGGACTAGCGGCTCCTGGCCCAGATACGCAGTATTTT
TRBJ2-1	TRBV4-3	NA	NA	CASSQGGASVIYNEQFF	TGCGCCAGCAGCCAAGGAGGAGCTAGCGTTATCTACAATGAGCAGTTCTTC
TRBJ2-1	TRBV5-5	TRBD2	NA	CASTSSAGGPNEQFF	TGTGCCAGCACCTCTTCGGCGGGAGGGCCTAATGAGCAGTTCTTC
TRBJ2-3	TRBV10-3	NA	NA	CAIRAGGITDTQYF	TGTGCCATCAGGGCGGGTGGTATAACAGATACGCAGTATTTT
TRBJ1-1	TRBV21-1	NA	NA	CASSDGHTNTEAFF	TGTGCCAGCAGCGACGGACATACGAACACTGAAGCTTTCTTT
TRBJ1-5	TRBV6-5	NA	NA	CASRRGSAVNQPQHF	TGTGCCAGCAGGCGCGGGTCCGCCGTCAATCAGCCCCAGCATTTT
TRBJ2-7	TRBV28	TRBD2	NA	CASRRGLAVTYEQYF	TGTGCCAGCAGGCGGGGACTAGCGGTTACCTACGAGCAGTACTTC
TRBJ1-1	TRBV18	NA	NA	CASSPQKNTEAFF	TGTGCCAGCTCACCTCAAAAGAACACTGAAGCTTTCTTT
TRBJ2-7	TRBV29-1	TRBD1	NA	CSVPGTASYEQYF	TGCAGCGTTCCCGGGACAGCGTCCTACGAGCAGTACTTC
TRBJ2-7	TRBV25-1	NA	NA	CASSLTYEQYF	TGTGCCAGCAGTCTAACGTACGAGCAGTACTTC
TRBJ2-7	TRBV2	TRBD2	NA	CASTEIAGALTKQYF	TGTGCCAGCACAGAAATAGCGGGAGCTTTAACTAAGCAGTACTTC
TRBJ1-1	TRBV11-2	TRBD1	NA	CASSLVPDRGAFF	TGTGCCAGCAGCTTAGTCCCGGACAGGGGAGCTTTCTTT
TRBJ1-1	TRBV6-5	NA	few	CASEGANTEAFF	TGTGCCAGCGAGGGAGCGAACACTGAAGCTTTCTTT
TRBJ1-1	TRBV11-2	NA	NA	CASSFTSSNTEAFF	TGTGCCAGCAGCTTTACATCTTCGAACACTGAAGCTTTCTTT
TRBJ2-7	TRBV28	TRBD2	NA	CASKVSASGSTYEQYF	TGTGCCAGCAAGGTATCGGCTAGCGGGAGTACCTACGAGCAGTACTTC
TRBJ2-7	TRBV7-9	NA	NA	CASSAQTGYEQYF	TGTGCCAGCAGCGCACAGACAGGTTACGAGCAGTACTTC
TRBJ2-7	TRBV19	TRBD1	NA	CASSRTGSSYEQYF	TGTGCCAGTAGTAGGACAGGTTCCTCCTACGAGCAGTACTTC
TRBJ2-1	TRBV28	TRBD2	NA	CASHTLGGSSEQFF	TGTGCCAGCCACACCTTAGGCGGGAGCAGTGAGCAGTTCTTC
TRBJ2-1	TRBV5-1	TRBD2	NA	CASSLALAGVRNEQFF	TGCGCCAGCAGCTTGGCCTTAGCGGGAGTTCGGAATGAGCAGTTCTTC
TRBJ2-5	TRBV6-5	NA	NA	CASSYAARQQETQYF	TGTGCCAGCAGTTACGCGGCTCGGCAGCAAGAGACCCAGTACTTC